Sequencing of this TCR beta chain was carried out in a study of T cells in Graves' hyperthyroidism and ophthalmopathy. In this sample, this clonotype turned up many times. Its antigen is as yet unknown. Regions amplified from RNA transcripts were the TCR beta CDR3 regions. First-round RT-PCR with HTBI primers amplified the TCR CDR3 region. TCRdb used MiXCR to reprocess the multiplex PCR reads, holding one entry per CDR3 protein. In the table there are more than 300,000 distinct CDR3 sequences, about 18% of which are singletons. V was pared by 8 bases and J by 2 bases, with 8 bases between. CDR3 length equals 12 residues. The germline CDR1 and CDR2 sequences are SNHLY and FYNNEI. Overall study results and limits: Ophthalmopathy stood apart from stable hyperthyroidism in a 13 V-J model. The blood repertoire included most of the expanded thyroid clonotypes above 0.001. Progression to ophthalmopathy was predicted a median of approximately seven months early.

J is TRBJ2-3 and V is TRBV2; D gene uncertain. The sequencing input was blood. This clonotype originated in a man between 18 and 29 years old with Graves' ophthalmopathy. The CDR3 sequence is CASGRDTDTQYF. DNA of the CDR3: TGTGCCAGCGGTAGGGACACAGATACGCAGTATTTT.